The entry that follows covers one T cell receptor beta chain sequence. Its antigen is not known. The entry originates in a study of T-cell memory formation after mild COVID-19. Study-wide points: Pre-infection memory showed some responding clones, and this suggested that cross-reactive memory joined. Contracting CD4+ clones sat mainly in CM and EM; CD8+ in EMRA.

Looked up from germline, CDR1 is MNHEY and CDR2 is SVGAGI. CDR3 length: 12 amino acids. V lost 5 bases, J lost 7 bases, and 11 bases lay in between. 5'RACE primed at constant segments yielded TCR alpha and TCR beta cDNA libraries bearing sample barcodes and UMIs. Each CDR3 protein gets one entry after TCRdb re-called the 5' RACE reads with MiXCR. The sample comprises some 190,000 distinct CDR3 sequences, around 15% of which are singletons, and just over 2% rests with the top ten. The clonotype comes from an adult woman who had mild COVID-19 (a few samples of this study predate the infection). Cell type and time point are not known. This chain joins TRBV6-5 and TRBJ1-2; a possible D gene is TRBD1 (5 bases). The sample consisted of PBMCs or a T cell subset sorted from them (not recorded which). CDR3 bases: TGTGCCAGCAGTCCCCCCCAGGGTGGCTACACCTTC. This gives the protein CASSPPQGGYTF.